The 25 T cell receptor beta chains in this list originate from one sample, sequenced in a study of blood T cell repertoires in COVID-19. Profiled with immunoSEQ multiplex PCR; TCRdb holds only in-frame clones, not every one. The table shows 95,000 or so clones, with approximately 89% occurring only once. Sequenced material: peripheral blood. Receptor source: a human donor in a cohort sampled during active COVID-19.

This chain links TRBV6-1 with TRBJ1-1; D perhaps matches TRBD1 (5 bases). Per the germline V gene, CDR1 is MNHNS and CDR2 is SASEGT. V was cut by 2 bases and J by 0 bases, with 13 bases left in between. The CDR3 totals 16 residues. CDR3 coding DNA: TGTGCCAGCAGTGAATTTCAGGGTTCGGTGAACACTGAAGCTTTCTTT. This gives the protein CASSEFQGSVNTEAFF.

The chain recombines TRBV2 with TRBJ1-4; the D is unclear. The CDR3 has 13 residues. Per germline, CDR1 SNHLY and CDR2 FYNNEI. Deletions cut 8 bases from V and 4 bases from J, with 11 bases between. CDR3 residues: CASHTVLNEKLFF. The CDR3 nucleotides read TGTGCCAGCCATACGGTACTTAATGAAAAACTGTTTTTT.

The rearrangement links TRBV19 to TRBJ1-4; 11 positions match TRBD1. The CDR3 runs 14 residues. J was trimmed by 10 bases and V by 6 bases; bases with no gene match: 7. Germline lookup yields CDR1 LNHDA and CDR2 SQIVND (reference sequence). Here the CDR3 reads CASSTGQGARKLFF. CDR3 sequence (DNA): TGTGCCAGTAGCACCGGACAGGGGGCTCGAAAACTGTTTTTT.

This chain connects TRBV10-2 to TRBJ2-5, with TRBD1 matching 9 bases. This CDR3 spans 14 amino acids. Germline CDR1 reads WSHSY; CDR2 reads SAAADI. With 6 bases clipped from V and 1 base from J, the junction kept 3 bases outside the gene matches. The CDR3 loop is CASRRDRAQETQYF. In DNA, the CDR3 is TGCGCCAGCAGGAGGGACAGGGCCCAAGAGACCCAGTACTTC.

V and J are TRBV5-1 and TRBJ2-3, with TRBD2 identical over 11 bases. Per germline, CDR1 SGHRS and CDR2 YFSETQ. This CDR3 has 16 amino acids. With 4 bases clipped from V and 7 bases from J, the junction kept 11 bases outside the gene matches. The CDR3 region is CASSGTLTSGVHTQYF. The DNA of the CDR3 is TGCGCCAGCAGCGGAACTCTGACTAGCGGGGTCCATACGCAGTATTTT. The variable domain in full, with the rest retrieved from reference TRBV5-1 and TRBJ2-3, is KAGVTQTPRYLIKTRGQQVTLSCSPISGHRSVSWYQQTPGQGLQFLFEYFSETQRNKGNFPGRFSGRQFSNSRSEMNVSTLELGDSALYLCASSGTLTSGVHTQYFGPGTRLTVL.

The chain has TRBV3-1 (or the pseudogene TRBV3-2) and TRBJ1-1, with D perhaps TRBD1 (6 bases). V lost 1 base to trimming and J lost 2 bases, with 11 bases between them. Germline values: CDR1 LGHDT, CDR2 YNNKEL (reference sequence). The CDR3 runs to 15 residues. The CDR3 is CASSQVGGHNTEAFF. CDR3 DNA sequence: TGTGCCAGCAGCCAAGTCGGGGGGCATAACACTGAAGCTTTCTTT.

V is TRBV7-9 and J is TRBJ1-2; D gene unclear. Germline loops: CDR1 SEHNR, CDR2 FQNEAQ (reference sequence). CDR3 length: 12 amino acids. CDR3 DNA: TGTGCTTGCGGTGAGGGTAACTATGGCTACACCTTC. Protein: CACGEGNYGYTF.

The J gene is TRBJ1-2, the V gene TRBV9, with 7 positions matching TRBD1. Losses at the gene ends were 3 bases for V and 3 bases for J; bases not matched to a gene: 5. The length of the CDR3 is 14 residues. Germline V gene lookup returns CDR1 SGDLS and CDR2 YYNGEE. The CDR3 DNA reads as TGTGCCAGCAGCGACATGGGACAGCACTATGGCTACACCTTC. Translated: CASSDMGQHYGYTF.

The chain joins TRBV16 to TRBJ1-4, with 10 bases that match TRBD1. The CDR3 length is 16 residues. CDR1 is KGHSY and CDR2 is FQNENV in the germline V gene. V shed 1 base, J shed 7 bases, and the junction held 6 bases outside the gene matches. The chain's CDR3 is CASSQYRTGGGEKLFF. CDR3 nucleotides: TGTGCCAGCAGCCAATATCGGACAGGGGGAGGTGAAAAACTGTTTTTT.

Remarks on this clone: At one end the junction does not follow the germline gene, possibly because of a read error. The chain uses TRBV28 and TRBJ1-6; D is perhaps TRBD1 (6 bases). Germline CDR1 is MDHEN and CDR2 is SYDVKM. The CDR3 has 12 amino acids. The CDR3 bases are TGTGCCAGCAGTTTTTATTCGGACAGTCCTACTTTT. It codes for CASSFYSDSPTF.

The CDR3 DNA follows: TGTGCCAGCAGCGTAGGTCCAGTTTCGACTGAAGCTTTCTTT. It is translated as CASSVGPVSTEAFF. V gene TRBV9 combines with J gene TRBJ1-1; D is unclear. The CDR3 runs to 14 residues. CDR1 is SGDLS, CDR2 YYNGEE, per germline. Trimming pared 0 bases from V and 5 bases from J, leaving 11 bases between.

The CDR3 coding sequence is TGTGCCAGCAGTGAAATGGGCACCGGTCCTGGGCAGTACTTC. Its translation: CASSEMGTGPGQYF. The genes are TRBV2 and TRBJ2-7; no definite D call. This CDR3 comprises 14 residues. V shed 2 bases and J shed 9 bases, with 17 bases lying between them. Germline CDR1 reads SNHLY; CDR2 reads FYNNEI. Together with reference TRBV2 and TRBJ2-7, the CDR3 gives the full variable domain: EPEVTQTPSHQVTQMGQEVILRCVPISNHLYFYWYRQILGQKVEFLVSFYNNEISEKSEIFDDQFSVERPDGSNFTLKIRSTKLEDSAMYFCASSEMGTGPGQYFGPGTRLTVT.

This chain joins TRBV6-1 and TRBJ1-5; D remains unclear. Germline assignment: CDR1 MNHNS and CDR2 SASEGT. CDR3 length equals 15 residues. Trimming removed 1 base at V and 1 base at J, with 8 bases between. CDR3 coding DNA: TGTGCCAGCAGTGAAGGTACGGTGAGCAATCAGCCCCAGCATTTT. This sequence encodes CASSEGTVSNQPQHF.

The chain links TRBV15 to TRBJ2-1; 9 positions match TRBD2. The CDR3 extends over 16 amino acids. J lost 6 bases, V lost 5 bases, and 11 bases had no gene match. Germline loops: CDR1 LNHNV, CDR2 YYDKDF (reference sequence). CDR3 bases: TGTGCCACCAGCGCCCCTCTAGCGGGGCATGTCAATGAGCAGTTCTTC. It translates to CATSAPLAGHVNEQFF.

This clone was counted only a few times. This sequence joins TRBV7-9 and TRBJ2-7, with no clear D. Looked up from germline, CDR1 is SEHNR and CDR2 is FQNEAQ (reference sequence). The V end was cut by 0 bases, the J end by 5 bases, with 8 bases between. This CDR3 is 13 amino acids long. The DNA of the CDR3 is TGTGCCAGCAGCTTAGCAACGCAGGACGAGCAGTACTTC. It is translated as CASSLATQDEQYF.

The V call is TRBV5-1, the J call TRBJ1-2; 10 bases align to TRBD1. V shed 0 bases, J shed 5 bases, and the junction held 1 base outside the gene matches. Germline V gives CDR1 SGHRS, CDR2 YFSETQ. This CDR3 is 14 amino acids long. CDR3 DNA: TGCGCCAGCAGCTTGGGGGGACAGGGGTATGGCTACACCTTC. This encodes CASSLGGQGYGYTF.

CDR3 in amino acids: CASSNYSGGSTDTQYF. DNA for the CDR3: TGTGCCAGCAGCAACTATAGCGGGGGGTCCACAGATACGCAGTATTTT. The chain has TRBV5-4 and TRBJ2-3; 10 bases map to TRBD2. Germline loops: CDR1 SGHNT, CDR2 YYREEE (reference sequence). Trimming cost V 4 bases and J 2 bases; bases outside gene matches: 7. The CDR3 runs 16 residues.

In this sample, this clone turned up once. The chain recombines TRBV27 with TRBJ2-3; D may be TRBD2 (5 bases). V was cut by 6 bases and J by 4 bases, with 11 bases left in between. This CDR3 is 13 amino acids long. In germline, CDR1 is MNHEY, CDR2 SMNVEV (reference sequence). The CDR3 region has the DNA TGTGCCAGCAGGCCGGGGTCGGCAGATACGCAGTATTTT. Translating it yields CASRPGSADTQYF.

This chain connects TRBV29-1 to TRBJ1-1, with 7 bases lining up with TRBD1. Germline values: CDR1 SQVTM, CDR2 ANQGSEA. Trimming at V came to 5 bases and at J to 4 bases, leaving 4 bases not matched to a gene. This CDR3 is 12 amino acids long. CDR3 DNA sequence: TGCAGCGTTCAGACAGGGTTCACTGAAGCTTTCTTT. Protein: CSVQTGFTEAFF.

The V and J genes are TRBV16 and TRBJ2-3; weak D call: TRBD2 (5 bases). This CDR3 contains 14 residues. The V end lost 3 bases, the J end lost 6 bases, and 13 bases lay between the germline ends. Germline V gene lookup returns CDR1 KGHSY and CDR2 FQNENV. CDR3 region: CASSHQLGRDTQYF. The CDR3 nucleotides are TGTGCCAGCAGCCACCAACTAGGGCGGGATACGCAGTATTTT.

Here the CDR3 reads CSVVLGTPGNTIYF. CDR3 DNA sequence: TGCAGCGTTGTTTTGGGGACTCCTGGAAACACCATATATTTT. The chain has TRBV29-1 and TRBJ1-3, with a possible D match to TRBD1 (5 bases). The V end lost 4 bases, the J end lost 2 bases, and 12 bases lay between the germline ends. Germline CDR1 is SQVTM and CDR2 is ANQGSEA. This CDR3 is built from 14 residues.

This clone has only a few counts. The chain joins TRBV9 to TRBJ2-7; 8 bases line up with TRBD2. Germline assignment: CDR1 SGDLS and CDR2 YYNGEE. There are 16 residues in the CDR3. V was pared by 0 bases and J by 3 bases, with 8 bases of the junction left unmatched. CDR3 protein: CASSVDVGLGLYEQYF. CDR3 DNA sequence: TGTGCCAGCAGCGTAGATGTGGGACTAGGGCTCTACGAGCAGTACTTC.

The chain couples TRBV4-1 to TRBJ1-6; TRBD1 matches at 8 bases. V shed 0 bases, J shed 0 bases, and the junction held 4 bases outside the gene matches. This CDR3 has 18 amino acids. Germline loops: CDR1 MGHRA, CDR2 YSYEKL. This chain's CDR3 is CASSQEGTGVSYNSPLHF. In nucleotides, the CDR3 is TGCGCCAGCAGCCAAGAAGGGACAGGTGTCTCCTATAATTCACCCCTCCACTTT.

The chain is built from TRBV6-1 and TRBJ1-3; D remains ambiguous. Trimming shortened V by 1 base and J by 1 base, and 8 bases separated the two germline ends. Germline lookup yields CDR1 MNHNS and CDR2 SASEGT. The CDR3 consists of 15 residues. The DNA of the CDR3 is TGTGCCAGCAGTGAAGTCGGGGTGTCTGGAAACACCATATATTTT. It codes for CASSEVGVSGNTIYF.

The chain employs TRBV7-8 and TRBJ1-5; D gene unclear. CDR3 length equals 19 residues. Germline V gives CDR1 SGHVS, CDR2 FQNEAQ. The V end lost 7 bases, the J end lost 2 bases, and 27 bases lay between the germline ends. The DNA for the CDR3 is TGTGCCAGCACCCCCAAACTCGGGGTGGGTATAGATCGCAATCAGCCCCAGCATTTT. Its translation is CASTPKLGVGIDRNQPQHF.